What follows are 30 T cell receptor beta chains derived from one specimen sequenced in a study of T cell responses to AZD1222 COVID-19 vaccine. The method was immunoSEQ multiplex PCR; TCRdb's version includes in-frame clones alone and lacks a portion of them. The sample consists of roughly 100,000 clones, about nine tenths of them appearing once. Material: peripheral blood, obtained on day 0 of AZD1222 vaccination. All receptors come from an adult in good health.

The chain carries TRBV7-9 and TRBJ1-4; maybe TRBD1 (5 bases). The length of the CDR3 is 14 residues. In germline, CDR1 is SEHNR, CDR2 FQNEAQ (reference sequence). V was shortened by 5 bases and J by 5 bases, with 12 bases between the two germline ends. Written as DNA, the CDR3 is TGTGCCAGCAGCCCAAGGGGAGAAAATGAAAAACTGTTTTTT. It translates to CASSPRGENEKLFF.

A single count supports this clone. The J gene is TRBJ2-7, the V gene TRBV2; 8 positions agree with TRBD1. Unmatched junction bases numbered 1, after V lost 5 bases and J lost 1 base. The CDR3 is 13 residues long. CDR1 and CDR2 (germline): SNHLY, FYNNEI. CDR3: CASSRQGSYEQYF. The CDR3 DNA sequence: TGTGCCAGCAGTCGACAGGGGTCCTACGAGCAGTACTTC. Full variable domain (outside the CDR3, taken from reference TRBV2 and TRBJ2-7): EPEVTQTPSHQVTQMGQEVILRCVPISNHLYFYWYRQILGQKVEFLVSFYNNEISEKSEIFDDQFSVERPDGSNFTLKIRSTKLEDSAMYFCASSRQGSYEQYFGPGTRLTVT.

J is TRBJ1-1 and V is TRBV19; possible D gene TRBD1, 6 bases. V was pared by 3 bases and J by 3 bases, with 8 bases between. The CDR3 covers 13 residues. CDR1 and CDR2 (germline): LNHDA, SQIVND (reference sequence). The CDR3, as DNA: TGTGCCAGTAGTATCAGACAGGACACTGAAGCTTTCTTT. Translated, it gives CASSIRQDTEAFF.

The V call is TRBV7-9, the J call TRBJ1-4; D ambiguous. Germline lookup yields CDR1 SEHNR and CDR2 FQNEAQ (reference sequence). The CDR3 sequence is 14 residues long. Trimming stripped 4 bases from V and 3 bases from J, with 9 bases between. The CDR3 DNA reads TGTGCCAGCAGCTCGCTCTTCTCTAATGAAAAACTGTTTTTT. Translating it yields CASSSLFSNEKLFF.

The V and J genes are TRBV29-1 and TRBJ2-2, with 9 bases aligning to TRBD1. The CDR3 is 14 amino acids. Germline V gene sequence: CDR1 SQVTM, CDR2 ANQGSEA. This chain's CDR3 is CSVLRTGDFGELFF. The CDR3 coding sequence is TGCAGTGTTCTCAGGACAGGGGATTTCGGGGAGCTGTTTTTT.

The chain links TRBV5-1 to TRBJ1-4; TRBD1 might be the D (5 bases). Germline loops: CDR1 SGHRS, CDR2 YFSETQ. The length of the CDR3 is 15 residues. V gave up 1 base and J gave up 4 bases, with 11 bases separating them. The CDR3 sequence: CASSLIRGDNEKLFF. The CDR3 nucleotides read TGCGCCAGCAGCTTGATCCGGGGGGATAATGAAAAACTGTTTTTT.

The CDR3, as DNA: TGTGCCAGCAGCTGGCCTCTTCTGCGGGGGCCAGATACGCAGTATTTT. This codes for CASSWPLLRGPDTQYF. This chain uses TRBV7-2 with TRBJ2-3; D might be TRBD2 (7 bases). This CDR3 spans 16 amino acids. The germline V gene has CDR1 SGHTA and CDR2 FQGNSA. Trimming took off 4 bases at V and 4 bases at J, with 18 bases between the two ends.

The rearrangement uses TRBV3-1 (or the pseudogene TRBV3-2) and TRBJ2-6; D is unresolved. This CDR3 has 14 amino acids. The V and J ends lost 8 bases and 0 bases respectively, with 8 bases between them. Germline CDR1 and CDR2: LGHDT and YNNKEL (reference sequence). DNA for the CDR3: TGTGCCAGCCGCCCAAGCTCTGGGGCCAACGTCCTGACTTTC. It encodes CASRPSSGANVLTF.

This clone was detected once. This same CDR3 is encoded by further DNA sequences in the sample. V is TRBV7-2 and J is TRBJ1-5, with D unresolved. The CDR3 length is 12 residues. Germline loops: CDR1 SGHTA, CDR2 FQGNSA. Trimming left V 1 base short and J 7 bases short, with 5 bases between. The CDR3 DNA sequence: TGTGCCAGCAGCTTAGAAGGCCAGCCCCAGCATTTT. Protein: CASSLEGQPQHF.

The chain recombines TRBV3-1 (or the pseudogene TRBV3-2) with TRBJ2-5; D is perhaps TRBD1 (6 bases). The CDR3 covers 13 residues. Trimming removed 4 bases from V and 9 bases from J, with 15 bases in between. CDR1 is LGHDT, CDR2 YNNKEL, per germline (reference sequence). The CDR3 DNA follows: TGTGCCAGCAGCCGTGAAGGACCAGGGGCCCAGTACTTC. Translation gives CASSREGPGAQYF.

This chain connects TRBV13 to TRBJ2-1; 7 bases line up with TRBD2. This CDR3 has 16 amino acids. Trimming removed 5 bases from V and 5 bases from J; junction bases left unmatched: 12. From germline, CDR1 is PRHDT and CDR2 FYEKMQ (reference sequence). The CDR3 here is CASSTRPAGINNEQFF. The CDR3 region has the DNA TGTGCCAGCAGCACAAGGCCAGCGGGGATAAACAATGAGCAGTTCTTC.

This chain connects TRBV4-1 to TRBJ1-5; a possible D gene is TRBD1 (6 bases). Germline values: CDR1 MGHRA, CDR2 YSYEKL. Trimming left V 4 bases short and J 7 bases short, with 17 bases between. CDR3 length: 15 amino acids. CDR3 DNA sequence: TGCGCCAGCAGCCCAAGGACAGAGACGGCCCAGCCCCAGCATTTT. Protein sequence: CASSPRTETAQPQHF.

This clone occurred once. In DNA form, the CDR3 reads TGTGCCAGCAGTGAGACTAGTGGATCGCAGTATTTT. This codes for CASSETSGSQYF. This sequence joins TRBV6-1 and TRBJ2-3, with a weak D call TRBD2 (6 bases). The CDR3 loop spans 12 amino acids. Trimming removed 3 bases at V and 10 bases at J, with 11 bases between. Germline loops: CDR1 MNHNS, CDR2 SASEGT.

This rearrangement joins TRBV28 to TRBJ1-1; TRBD1 matches 7 bases. The V segment lost 0 bases and the J segment 4 bases; nucleotides outside the gene matches: 11. Germline CDR1 is MDHEN and CDR2 is SYDVKM. The CDR3 runs to 17 residues. The CDR3 sequence: CASSLWSVRQGFTEAFF. The CDR3 nucleotides are TGTGCCAGCAGTTTATGGTCAGTTCGACAGGGATTCACTGAAGCTTTCTTT.

The chain links TRBV7-2 to TRBJ1-2, with D maybe TRBD1 (6 bases). This CDR3 contains 15 residues. Germline V CDR1 and CDR2: SGHTA, FQGNSA. Trimming took off 1 base at V and 4 bases at J, with 13 bases between the two ends. This CDR3 reads CASSLVSGEGYGYTF. The CDR3 nucleotides are TGTGCCAGCAGCTTAGTTTCAGGGGAAGGCTATGGCTACACCTTC.

The rearrangement joins TRBV4-1 to TRBJ1-1; TRBD1 is a possible D gene (5 bases). Germline assignment: CDR1 MGHRA and CDR2 YSYEKL. The CDR3 runs 14 residues. V lost 3 bases to trimming and J lost 9 bases, with 17 bases between them. CDR3 loop: CASSQRGQGNKAFF. The CDR3 coding sequence is TGCGCCAGCAGCCAGCGCGGCCAGGGAAATAAAGCTTTCTTT.

V usage is TRBV6-5 and J usage is TRBJ1-5; D is unclear. The CDR3 contains 13 residues. Germline values: CDR1 MNHEY, CDR2 SVGAGI. V lost 11 bases to trimming and J lost 6 bases, with 17 bases between them. The CDR3 nucleotides are TGTGCCGCACGGGCCACAGATCTTCAGCCCCAGCATTTT. It is translated as CAARATDLQPQHF.

This clone showed up just a few times. This chain links TRBV2 with TRBJ1-1; the D gene is possibly TRBD1 (5 bases). Germline V CDR1 and CDR2: SNHLY, FYNNEI. This CDR3 is built from 16 residues. Between the trimmed V and J ends, which lost 1 base and 4 bases, there was a span of 16 bases. CDR3 nucleotide sequence: TGTGCCAGCAGTGAAGGTGTGGGGGTGATATCCACTGAAGCTTTCTTT. It encodes CASSEGVGVISTEAFF.

The chain joins TRBV6-5 to TRBJ1-1; D is uncertain. Germline V CDR1 and CDR2: MNHEY, SVGAGI. Trimming removed 0 bases from V and 1 base from J, with 3 bases in between. This CDR3 is built from 13 residues. The CDR3, as DNA: TGTGCCAGCAGTTACTCCTGGAACACTGAAGCTTTCTTT. This sequence encodes CASSYSWNTEAFF.

As DNA, the CDR3 is TGCGCCAGCAGCCAGAGCTACCCCGATAACTATGGCTACACCTTC. Its translation: CASSQSYPDNYGYTF. The chain uses TRBV4-1 and TRBJ1-2; D uncertain. The germline gives CDR1 MGHRA, CDR2 YSYEKL. Trimming pared 3 bases from V and 1 base from J, leaving 12 bases between. The CDR3 covers 15 residues.

V gene TRBV21-1 combines with J gene TRBJ1-4; whether TRBD1, the table's D call, matches the DNA was not checked. TRBV21-1 corresponds to a pseudogene. The CDR3 is 17 residues long. Here the CDR3 DNA reads TGTGCCAGCAGCAAACGGGACAGGGGAACAACTAATGAAAAACTGTTTTTT. This gives the protein CASSKRDRGTTNEKLFF.

CDR3 sequence (DNA): TGTGCCAGCAGGTACAGCGTCAATCAGCCCCAGCATTTT. Its protein is CASRYSVNQPQHF. The rearrangement links TRBV12-3 or TRBV12-4 to TRBJ1-5; no reliable D call. The CDR3 covers 13 residues. V lost 6 bases, J lost 3 bases, and 9 bases lay in between.

V and J are TRBV19 and TRBJ2-1; D perhaps matches TRBD1 (5 bases). V was trimmed by 3 bases and J by 3 bases, leaving 9 bases between them. The germline V gene encodes CDR1 LNHDA and CDR2 SQIVND (reference sequence). The CDR3 loop spans 14 amino acids. CDR3 amino acids: CASSILGLYNEQFF. The CDR3 DNA reads TGTGCCAGTAGTATCTTGGGGCTCTACAATGAGCAGTTCTTC. The variable domain in full, with the rest retrieved from reference TRBV19 and TRBJ2-1, is DGGITQSPKYLFRKEGQNVTLSCEQNLNHDAMYWYRQDPGQGLRLIYYSQIVNDFQKGDIAEGYSVSREKKESFPLTVTSAQKNPTAFYLCASSILGLYNEQFFGPGTRLTVL.

The rearrangement links TRBV5-1 to TRBJ2-3; TRBD1 aligns across 11 bases. Germline V gene sequence: CDR1 SGHRS, CDR2 YFSETQ. V was pared by 0 bases and J by 3 bases, with 9 bases of the junction left unmatched. The CDR3 totals 18 residues. The chain's CDR3 is CASSLGLDRGLRTDTQYF. The CDR3 nucleotides read TGCGCCAGCAGCTTGGGGTTGGACAGGGGGCTTAGGACAGATACGCAGTATTTT.

The J gene is TRBJ1-2, the V gene TRBV6-5; TRBD1 is a possible D gene (6 bases). The CDR3 runs to 13 residues. Trimming took 5 bases from V and 4 from J, leaving 11 bases between them. Germline loops: CDR1 MNHEY, CDR2 SVGAGI. This chain's CDR3 is CASSPDRSYGYTF. The DNA for the CDR3 is TGTGCCAGCAGTCCCGACAGGTCCTATGGCTACACCTTC.

The chain uses TRBV5-4 and TRBJ1-3; D may be TRBD1 (6 bases). Trimming removed 4 bases from V and 3 bases from J, with 11 bases in between. The V gene's germline CDR1 is SGHNT and CDR2 YYREEE (reference sequence). This CDR3 has 14 amino acids. In DNA form, the CDR3 reads TGTGCCAGCAGCCAGGACAGCGGTGGAAACACCATATATTTT. Translation gives CASSQDSGGNTIYF.

The chain uses TRBV5-4 and TRBJ2-1; tentatively, D is TRBD2 (5 bases). The CDR3 extends over 14 amino acids. Germline V lookup: CDR1 SGHNT, CDR2 YYREEE (reference sequence). Between the trimmed V and J ends, which lost 0 bases and 6 bases, there was a span of 10 bases. Here the CDR3 DNA reads TGTGCCAGCAGCTTGGCAGCGGCTAGCAATGAGCAGTTCTTC. Its translation is CASSLAAASNEQFF.

The chain combines TRBV10-1 with TRBJ1-1; D ambiguous. The V gene's germline CDR1 is WNHNN and CDR2 SYGVQD (reference sequence). CDR3 length: 13 amino acids. V lost 4 bases and J 3 bases, leaving 9 bases between the germline ends. In nucleotides, the CDR3 is TGCGCCAGCAGTGTTGGGAGGGACACTGAAGCTTTCTTT. It codes for CASSVGRDTEAFF.

This clone was seen once. CDR3 DNA sequence: TGCGCCAGCAGCCGAGTTTCGATGGAGGGGGTACCTGAAGCTTTCTTT. It codes for CASSRVSMEGVPEAFF. The J gene is TRBJ1-1, the V gene TRBV4-1; D is possibly TRBD1 (6 bases). Trimming pared 4 bases from V and 6 bases from J, leaving 21 bases between. The CDR3 is made up of 16 amino acids. Germline V lookup: CDR1 MGHRA, CDR2 YSYEKL.

This rearrangement joins TRBV18 to TRBJ1-1; D remains unclear. CDR3 length equals 13 residues. Trimming left V 3 bases short and J 1 base short, with 6 bases between. Germline loops: CDR1 KGHSH, CDR2 LQKENI. The chain's CDR3 is CASSPDGNTEAFF. Here the CDR3 DNA reads TGTGCCAGCTCACCTGACGGGAACACTGAAGCTTTCTTT.